This TCR beta chain was sequenced for a study of technical replicates of blood from several donors. The CDR3 totals 17 residues. Looked up from germline, CDR1 is SGDLS and CDR2 is YYNGEE. V lost 1 base and J lost 3; bases outside the gene matches: 5. Assay: immunoSEQ multiplex PCR; the TCRdb copy retains only in-frame clones and omits some. The table includes about 17,000 clones, under 90% detected once. The sequenced sample consisted of PBMCs. The source of this sequence is a human donor in good health. Some clones in this sample may be carry-over from other donors' samples. The chain uses TRBV9 and TRBJ2-5, with TRBD2 identical over 14 bases. The DNA for the CDR3 is TGTGCCAGCAGCGTAACGACTAGCGGGAGGGGGGAAGAGACCCAGTACTTC. Its translation: CASSVTTSGRGEETQYF.